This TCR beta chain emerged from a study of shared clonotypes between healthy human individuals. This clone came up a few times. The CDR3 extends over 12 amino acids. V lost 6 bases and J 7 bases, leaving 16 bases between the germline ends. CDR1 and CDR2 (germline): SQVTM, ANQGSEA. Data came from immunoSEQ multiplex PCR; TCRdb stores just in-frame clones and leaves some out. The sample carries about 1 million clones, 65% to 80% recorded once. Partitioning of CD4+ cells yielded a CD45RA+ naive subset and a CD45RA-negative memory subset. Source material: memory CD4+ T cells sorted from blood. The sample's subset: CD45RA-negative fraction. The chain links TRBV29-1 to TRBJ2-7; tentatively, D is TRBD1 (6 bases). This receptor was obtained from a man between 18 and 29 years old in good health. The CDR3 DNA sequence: TGCAGCGTCACGACAGGTACTTCTGAGCAGTACTTC. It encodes CSVTTGTSEQYF.